These T cell receptor beta chains were read from a single sample in a study of a mutant IDH1 vaccine in newly diagnosed glioma. Sequenced by immunoSEQ multiplex PCR; TCRdb stores in-frame clones only, minus some. Here the sample spans approximately 50,000 clones, about four fifths being singletons. These receptors' targets are unknown. The sequencing here drew on PBMCs, taken from a glioma patient whose treatment included an IDH1 peptide vaccine. Every receptor here comes from a woman between 45 and 65 years old with glioma. The CDR3 runs from the conserved cysteine through the conserved F or W. The order of the fields is J gene, D gene, V gene, clone size, CDR3 DNA, CDR3 protein. A D gene is named only where the DNA matches it firmly. Expanded clones get a size class; other rows say once, few or many, or leave the size out.

J: TRBJ2-7
D: NA
V: TRBV5-1
size: NA
DNA: TGCGCCAGCAGCCACCGGGAAAGGGGAACCTACGAGCAGTACTTC
CDR3: CASSHRERGTYEQYF

J: TRBJ2-7
D: NA
V: TRBV13
size: NA
DNA: TGTGCCAGCAGCTTCAGGGGACTCTCCTACGAGCAGTACTTC
CDR3: CASSFRGLSYEQYF

J: TRBJ2-7
D: NA
V: TRBV5-1
size: NA
DNA: TGCGCCAGCAGCTTGGACCTATCCTCCTACGAGCAGTACTTC
CDR3: CASSLDLSSYEQYF

J: TRBJ2-7
D: TRBD2
V: TRBV29-1
size: NA
DNA: TGCAGCGTTGATGTAGCGGGGGTTACCAACGAGCAGTACTTC
CDR3: CSVDVAGVTNEQYF

J: TRBJ1-1
D: NA
V: TRBV6-5
size: NA
DNA: TGTGCCAGCAGTTACGGGGCCGGGAGGGTCACTGAAGCTTTCTTT
CDR3: CASSYGAGRVTEAFF

J: TRBJ1-1
D: TRBD1
V: TRBV25-1
size: NA
DNA: TGTGCCAGCAGTGAACCCCGGGGGACAGGGGGCGCAAACACTGAAGCTTTCTTT
CDR3: CASSEPRGTGGANTEAFF

J: TRBJ2-4
D: NA
V: TRBV9
size: NA
DNA: TGTGCCAGCAGCGTAGGATCCAAAAACATTCAGTACTTC
CDR3: CASSVGSKNIQYF

J: TRBJ1-6
D: NA
V: TRBV5-8
size: once
DNA: TGTGCCAGCAGCTCGGATCGGAGGAATTCACCCCTCCACTTT
CDR3: CASSSDRRNSPLHF

J: TRBJ2-7
D: NA
V: TRBV12-5
size: few
DNA: TGTGCTAGTGGTTTGAACACCTCCTACGAGCAGTACTTC
CDR3: CASGLNTSYEQYF

J: TRBJ1-6
D: NA
V: TRBV30
size: NA
DNA: TGTGCCTGGAGACGAGGGGCTCTCGGTGATGAAGGGCTCCACTTT
CDR3: CAWRRGALGDEGLHF

J: TRBJ1-1
D: NA
V: TRBV6-1
size: NA
DNA: TGTGCCAGCAGTCTTCCAGGGATGAACACTGAAGCTTTCTTT
CDR3: CASSLPGMNTEAFF

J: TRBJ2-5
D: NA
V: TRBV7-9
size: NA
DNA: TGTGCCAGCACCCCCCCGGTCCGAGACTCACATATACCCCAAGAGACCCAGTACTTC
CDR3: CASTPPVRDSHIPQETQYF